These 10 T cell receptor beta chains were sequenced from one sample in a study of blood T cell repertoires in COVID-19. Sequencing used immunoSEQ multiplex PCR; TCRdb keeps in-frame clones, though not all of them. The table lists under 90,000 clones, around 90% of them singletons. Sequencing input: peripheral blood. These receptors originate from a woman aged 50 to 60 with COVID-19, enrolled during active disease.

The rearrangement joins TRBV10-3 to TRBJ1-3; a weak D match, TRBD1 (5 bases). Deletions cut 2 bases from V and 9 bases from J, with 11 bases between. The CDR3 loop spans 13 amino acids. Germline V gene data show CDR1 as ENHRY and CDR2 as SYGVKD. Here the CDR3 DNA reads TGTGCCATCAGTGAGAGGGGTACGGGCACCATATATTTT. This codes for CAISERGTGTIYF.

As concerns this clone: At one of its ends the junction is not consistent with the germline gene, which may arise from a read error. This rearrangement joins TRBV6-5 to TRBJ2-7; a weak D match, TRBD2 (6 bases). Germline values: CDR1 MNHEY, CDR2 SVGAGI. The CDR3 runs to 12 residues. This CDR3 is CASWAGTYEQYF. As DNA, the CDR3 is TGTGCCAGCTGGGCGGGAACCTATGAGCAGTACTTC.

The table lists this clone with a few counts. The J gene is TRBJ2-1, the V gene TRBV7-3, with D possibly TRBD1 on 5 matching bases. Trimming shortened V by 4 bases and J by 4 bases, and 17 bases separated the two germline ends. CDR3 size: 16 residues. Germline CDR1 and CDR2: SGHTA and FQGTGA. CDR3 nucleotides: TGTGCCAGCAGCTCATCCCGGACACCTCCTTACAATGAGCAGTTCTTC. This gives the protein CASSSSRTPPYNEQFF.

This clone appeared a single time. V usage is TRBV6-2 or TRBV6-3 and J usage is TRBJ2-3; 10 bases map to TRBD1. CDR1 is MNHEY, CDR2 SVGEGT, per germline. This CDR3 has 16 residues. J lost 2 bases, V lost 4 bases, and 6 bases had no gene match. The CDR3, as DNA: TGTGCCAGCAGTTCGCCGGGACAGGGGCTCACAGATACGCAGTATTTT. This encodes CASSSPGQGLTDTQYF.

The CDR3 spells CASSLSRGEQYF. CDR3 DNA: TGTGCCAGCAGCTTATCGCGAGGCGAGCAGTACTTC. V and J are TRBV7-2 and TRBJ2-7; D call uncertain. The CDR3 is made up of 12 amino acids. The germline V and J ends were trimmed by 2 bases and 6 bases, with 8 bases remaining between them. Germline assignment: CDR1 SGHTA and CDR2 FQGNSA.

The V gene is TRBV9, the J gene TRBJ2-2; 8 bases align to TRBD2. Per the germline V gene, CDR1 is SGDLS and CDR2 is YYNGEE. The junction had 3 bases not matched to a gene; V was cut back by 0 bases and J by 2 bases. This CDR3 comprises 16 residues. In nucleotides, the CDR3 is TGTGCCAGCAGCGTAGTCGGGACTAGTAACACCGGGGAGCTGTTTTTT. Amino acids: CASSVVGTSNTGELFF.

V usage is TRBV6-1 and J usage is TRBJ2-1; tentative D call: TRBD2 (5 bases). The V gene lost 2 bases and the J gene lost 5 bases, with 16 bases spanning the gap. Germline V gives CDR1 MNHNS, CDR2 SASEGT. This CDR3 region has 16 residues. CDR3 region: CASSETFGRLDNEQFF. CDR3 in DNA: TGTGCCAGCAGTGAAACATTTGGGAGACTCGACAATGAGCAGTTCTTC.

The chain's CDR3 is CASSSTTQGLGTEAFF. CDR3 bases: TGTGCCAGCAGTTCGACCACTCAGGGGCTTGGGACTGAAGCTTTCTTT. V gene TRBV28 combines with J gene TRBJ1-1, with D perhaps matching TRBD1 (6 bases). The ends were cut back, 4 bases at V and 5 bases at J, with 20 bases in the middle. The CDR3 is made up of 16 amino acids. CDR1 is MDHEN, CDR2 SYDVKM, per germline.

This clone was found once. The chain combines TRBV7-9 with TRBJ2-7, with D possibly matching TRBD2 (5 bases). Germline CDR1 is SEHNR and CDR2 is FQNEAQ (reference sequence). V gave up 5 bases and J gave up 3 bases, with 17 bases separating them. This CDR3 has 15 amino acids. The CDR3 DNA reads TGTGCCAGCAGCACTGAGCGAGGGAGTCGCTACGAGCAGTACTTC. Translating it yields CASSTERGSRYEQYF.

The V gene is TRBV5-6, the J gene TRBJ2-2, with D possibly being TRBD2 (6 bases). V lost 2 bases to trimming and J lost 7 bases, with 18 bases between them. CDR1 SGHDT and CDR2 YYEEEE come from the germline V gene. The CDR3 is 16 amino acids. The CDR3 sequence: CASSFRLRLGGGELFF. In nucleotides, the CDR3 is TGTGCCAGCAGCTTCAGGTTACGACTCGGGGGCGGGGAGCTGTTTTTT.